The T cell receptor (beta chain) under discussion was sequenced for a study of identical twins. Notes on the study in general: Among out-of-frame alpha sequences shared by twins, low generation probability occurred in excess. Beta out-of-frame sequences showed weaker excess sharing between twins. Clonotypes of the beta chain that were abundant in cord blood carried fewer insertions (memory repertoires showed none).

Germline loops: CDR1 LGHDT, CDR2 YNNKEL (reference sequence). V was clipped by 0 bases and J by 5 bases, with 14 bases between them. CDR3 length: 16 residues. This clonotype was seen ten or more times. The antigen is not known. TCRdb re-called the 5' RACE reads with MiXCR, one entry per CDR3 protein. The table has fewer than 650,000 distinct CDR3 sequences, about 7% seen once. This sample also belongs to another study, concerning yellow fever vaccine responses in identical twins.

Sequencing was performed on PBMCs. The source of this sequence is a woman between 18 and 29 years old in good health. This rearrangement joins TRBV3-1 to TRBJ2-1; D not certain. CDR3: CASSQDPWFPNNEQFF. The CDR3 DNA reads TGTGCCAGCAGCCAAGATCCTTGGTTTCCGAACAATGAGCAGTTCTTC.